This is a list of T cell receptor beta chains from one sample in a study of blood T cell repertoires in COVID-19. The method was immunoSEQ multiplex PCR; TCRdb's version includes in-frame clones alone and lacks a portion of them. The table includes about 220,000 clones, approximately 90% detected once. Source material: PBMCs or T cells enriched from blood (not recorded which). These receptor sequences come from a middle-aged woman with acute COVID-19. Each CDR3 is given with its conserved first and last residue. The order of the fields is D gene, V gene, clone size, J gene, CDR3 protein, CDR3 DNA. The D gene is left open where the match is weak. Clone size appears in some rows only: once, few, many, or a class for an expanded clone.

d_gene: NA
v_gene: TRBV19
abundance: NA
j_gene: TRBJ2-1
CDR3aa: CASSIALTEANEQFF
CDR3nt: TGTGCCAGTAGTATAGCACTAACTGAAGCCAATGAGCAGTTCTTC

d_gene: NA
v_gene: TRBV5-4
abundance: NA
j_gene: TRBJ1-2
CDR3aa: CASSPALQGSYYGYTF
CDR3nt: TGTGCCAGCAGCCCCGCTCTCCAGGGATCATACTATGGCTACACCTTC

d_gene: NA
v_gene: TRBV4-2
abundance: NA
j_gene: TRBJ1-6
CDR3aa: CASSQDAGAPLHF
CDR3nt: TGTGCCAGCAGCCAAGATGCCGGGGCACCCCTCCACTTT

d_gene: NA
v_gene: TRBV6-4
abundance: NA
j_gene: TRBJ1-1
CDR3aa: CASSVSGGDGAVSTEAFF
CDR3nt: TGTGCCAGCAGTGTCTCAGGAGGGGACGGGGCTGTATCTACTGAAGCTTTCTTT

d_gene: NA
v_gene: TRBV4-2
abundance: few
j_gene: TRBJ2-2
CDR3aa: CASSQEDGNTGELFF
CDR3nt: TGTGCCAGCAGCCAGGAGGACGGGAACACCGGGGAGCTGTTTTTT

d_gene: TRBD1
v_gene: TRBV6-1
abundance: once
j_gene: TRBJ1-6
CDR3aa: CASSETGSSYNSPLHF
CDR3nt: TGTGCCAGCAGTGAGACAGGGAGCTCCTATAATTCACCCCTCCACTTT

d_gene: NA
v_gene: TRBV6-5
abundance: NA
j_gene: TRBJ1-2
CDR3aa: CASSYSIKGPMAFF
CDR3nt: TGTGCCAGCAGTTACTCGATAAAGGGGCCCATGGCGTTCTTC

d_gene: TRBD1
v_gene: TRBV7-2
abundance: NA
j_gene: TRBJ2-2
CDR3aa: CASRKSGGAGGELFF
CDR3nt: TGTGCCAGCAGAAAATCAGGGGGCGCTGGCGGGGAGCTGTTTTTT

d_gene: TRBD1
v_gene: TRBV19
abundance: NA
j_gene: TRBJ2-2
CDR3aa: CASGDRGTGELFF
CDR3nt: TGTGCCAGTGGGGACAGGGGGACCGGGGAGCTGTTTTTT

d_gene: TRBD2
v_gene: TRBV9
abundance: NA
j_gene: TRBJ2-3
CDR3aa: CASSVGASGSRADTQYF
CDR3nt: TGTGCCAGCAGCGTAGGGGCTAGCGGGAGTAGAGCAGATACGCAGTATTTT

d_gene: TRBD1
v_gene: TRBV27
abundance: NA
j_gene: TRBJ1-5
CDR3aa: CASSRTGVGYSNQPQHF
CDR3nt: TGTGCCAGCAGTAGGACAGGGGTCGGATATAGCAATCAGCCCCAGCATTTT

d_gene: NA
v_gene: TRBV19
abundance: NA
j_gene: TRBJ1-1
CDR3aa: CASSMLDEAFF
CDR3nt: TGTGCCAGTAGTATGTTAGATGAAGCTTTCTTT